This TCR beta chain comes out of a study of blood T cell repertoires in COVID-19. The CDR3 has 12 residues. V lost 3 bases, J lost 7 bases, and 10 bases lay in between. Germline V lookup: CDR1 SGHDT, CDR2 YYEEEE. How the authors handled the data: Nucleated cell counts were estimated from reference gene primer amplification. Sequencing was performed with immunoSEQ multiplex PCR; in TCRdb, only in-frame clones are kept and a portion is missing. V and J calls and clone size come straight from that table; D and trimming were deduced from the DNA. The table has about 240,000 clones, roughly 90% seen once. Donors were grouped by their self-reported clinical history.

Sequenced sample: PBMCs or T cells enriched from blood (not recorded which). The chain couples TRBV5-6 to TRBJ1-2; a possible D gene is TRBD1 (6 bases). This clonotype was sampled from a woman in her 30s with acute COVID-19. In DNA form, the CDR3 reads TGTGCCAGCAGCTCGTACAGGGTTGGCTACACCTTC. Translation gives CASSSYRVGYTF.